These 6 T cell receptor beta chains were all obtained from the same sample, sequenced in a study of T cell responses to AZD1222 COVID-19 vaccine. The assay was immunoSEQ multiplex PCR, and TCRdb's table has in-frame clones only and misses some. This sample has around 160,000 clones, with approximately 90% found just once. Here the sequenced sample was peripheral blood, taken on day 0 of MenACWY control vaccination. Every receptor here comes from an adult in good health.

The chain recombines TRBV5-1 with TRBJ1-1; 7 nucleotides agree with TRBD1. CDR1 and CDR2 (germline): SGHRS, YFSETQ. The CDR3 totals 15 residues. The ends lost 4 bases at V and 2 bases at J; junction bases unmatched: 8. The DNA of the CDR3 is TGCGCCAGCAGCCGGGACAGCTTTGTTAACACTGAAGCTTTCTTT. This gives the protein CASSRDSFVNTEAFF.

This clone was observed once. V usage is TRBV7-8 and J usage is TRBJ1-5; D not certain. Trimming shortened V by 1 base and J by 3 bases, and 10 bases separated the two germline ends. Germline assignment: CDR1 SGHVS and CDR2 FQNEAQ. This CDR3 is 15 amino acids long. The CDR3: CASSLGEAFNQPQHF. Written as DNA, the CDR3 is TGTGCCAGCAGCTTAGGGGAGGCCTTCAATCAGCCCCAGCATTTT.

V gene TRBV7-9 combines with J gene TRBJ1-1, with TRBD1 matching over 9 bases. Losses at the gene ends were 5 bases for V and 1 base for J; bases not matched to a gene: 8. The germline V gene has CDR1 SEHNR and CDR2 FQNEAQ (reference sequence). This CDR3 spans 16 amino acids. For the CDR3, the DNA is TGTGCCAGCAGCCGGGGACAGGGTTACCCGAACACTGAAGCTTTCTTT. Translation gives CASSRGQGYPNTEAFF.

The chain is built from TRBV5-4 and TRBJ1-6; D is possibly TRBD1 (5 bases). CDR1 SGHNT and CDR2 YYREEE come from the germline V gene (reference sequence). Between the trimmed V and J ends, which lost 7 bases and 8 bases, there was a span of 19 bases. This CDR3 has 15 residues. This CDR3 reads CASAAGGVSDSPLHF. The CDR3 region has the DNA TGTGCCAGCGCCGCGGGAGGGGTCTCGGATTCACCCCTCCACTTT.

The rearrangement links TRBV12-3 or TRBV12-4 to TRBJ2-7; D remains ambiguous. Trimming stripped 5 bases from V and 0 bases from J, with 2 bases between. The CDR3 spans 11 residues. In nucleotides, the CDR3 is TGTGCCAGCAGTGCCTCCTACGAGCAGTACTTC. Its protein product is CASSASYEQYF.

This clone was seen a single time. The V call is TRBV19, the J call TRBJ2-7; D is uncertain. This CDR3 has 15 residues. The V and J ends lost 6 bases and 8 bases respectively, with 23 bases between them. In germline, CDR1 is LNHDA, CDR2 SQIVND (reference sequence). The CDR3: CASRTPARWDAKQYF. The CDR3, as DNA: TGTGCCAGTAGAACCCCGGCCAGGTGGGATGCGAAGCAGTACTTC.